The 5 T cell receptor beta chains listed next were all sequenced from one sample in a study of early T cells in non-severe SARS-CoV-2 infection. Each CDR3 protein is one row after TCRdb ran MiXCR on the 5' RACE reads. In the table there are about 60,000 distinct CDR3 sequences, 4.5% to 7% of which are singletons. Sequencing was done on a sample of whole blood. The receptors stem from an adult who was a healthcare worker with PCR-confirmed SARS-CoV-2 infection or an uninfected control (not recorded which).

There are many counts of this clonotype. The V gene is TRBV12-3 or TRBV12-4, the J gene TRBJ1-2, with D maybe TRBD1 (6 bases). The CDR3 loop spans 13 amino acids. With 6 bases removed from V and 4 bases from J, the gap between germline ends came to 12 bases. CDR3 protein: CASSLQGTYGYTF. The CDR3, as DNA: TGTGCCAGCAGCCTACAGGGCACCTATGGCTACACCTTC.

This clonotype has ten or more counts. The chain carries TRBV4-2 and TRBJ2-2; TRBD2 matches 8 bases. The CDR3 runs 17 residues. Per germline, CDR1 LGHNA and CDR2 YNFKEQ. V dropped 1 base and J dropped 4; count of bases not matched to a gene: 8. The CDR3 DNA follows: TGTGCCAGCAGCCAAGTCGGGGGGGCTTTGGGCACCGGGGAGCTGTTTTTT. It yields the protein CASSQVGGALGTGELFF.

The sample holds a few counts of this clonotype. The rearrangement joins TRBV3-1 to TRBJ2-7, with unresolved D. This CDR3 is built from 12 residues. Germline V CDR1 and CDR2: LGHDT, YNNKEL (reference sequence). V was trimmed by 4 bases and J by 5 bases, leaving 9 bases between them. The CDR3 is CASSLLFDEQYF. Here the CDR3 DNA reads TGTGCCAGCAGCCTTCTATTTGACGAGCAGTACTTC.

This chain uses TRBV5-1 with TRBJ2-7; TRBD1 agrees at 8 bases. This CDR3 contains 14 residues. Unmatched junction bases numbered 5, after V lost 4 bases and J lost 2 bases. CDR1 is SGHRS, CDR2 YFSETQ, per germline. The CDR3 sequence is CASSIGTGTYEQYF. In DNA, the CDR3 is TGCGCCAGCAGCATAGGGACAGGTACCTACGAGCAGTACTTC.

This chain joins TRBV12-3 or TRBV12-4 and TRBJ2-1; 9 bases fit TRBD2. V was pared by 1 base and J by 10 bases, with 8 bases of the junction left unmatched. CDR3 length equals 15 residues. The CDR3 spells CASSLGASGVVEQFF. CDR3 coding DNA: TGTGCCAGCAGTTTAGGGGCTAGCGGGGTGGTGGAGCAGTTCTTC.